The following is a T cell receptor (beta chain) sequence with its context. The sample is drawn from a study of cytomegalovirus exposure and HLA in healthy donors. In the PCR, 60 Vbeta and 13 Jbeta primers were used. Method: immunoSEQ multiplex PCR; TCRdb's copy keeps in-frame clones and lacks some. The sample records about 75,000 clones, more than 75% being singletons. Specimen: PBMCs. The source is a young man in good health and CMV-seronegative.

CDR3 sequence: CATSRDGAGVVNEQFF. The CDR3 DNA reads as TGTGCCACCAGCAGAGATGGGGCGGGAGTTGTCAATGAGCAGTTCTTC. This rearrangement joins TRBV15 to TRBJ2-1; 7 bases fit TRBD2. The CDR3 has 16 amino acids. Per the germline V gene, CDR1 is LNHNV and CDR2 is YYDKDF (reference sequence). Trimming cost V 0 bases and J 6 bases; bases outside gene matches: 8.